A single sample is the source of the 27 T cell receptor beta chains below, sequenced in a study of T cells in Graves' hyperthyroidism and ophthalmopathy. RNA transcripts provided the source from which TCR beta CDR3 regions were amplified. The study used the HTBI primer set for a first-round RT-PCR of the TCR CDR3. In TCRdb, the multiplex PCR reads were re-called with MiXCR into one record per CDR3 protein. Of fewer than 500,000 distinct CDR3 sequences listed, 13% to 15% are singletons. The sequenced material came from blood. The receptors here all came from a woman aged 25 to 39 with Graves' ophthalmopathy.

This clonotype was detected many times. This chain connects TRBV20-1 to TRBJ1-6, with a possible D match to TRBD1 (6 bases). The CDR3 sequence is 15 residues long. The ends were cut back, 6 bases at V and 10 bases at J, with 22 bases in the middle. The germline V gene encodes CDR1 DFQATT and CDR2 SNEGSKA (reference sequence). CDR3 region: CSAQEQGDLGSPLHF. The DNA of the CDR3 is TGCAGTGCCCAAGAACAGGGAGATTTAGGGTCACCCCTCCACTTT.

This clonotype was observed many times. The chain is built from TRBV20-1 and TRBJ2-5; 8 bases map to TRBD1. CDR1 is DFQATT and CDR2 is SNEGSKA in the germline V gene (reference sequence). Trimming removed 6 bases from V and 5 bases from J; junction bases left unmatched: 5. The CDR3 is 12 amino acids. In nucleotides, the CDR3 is TGCAGTGCCAGCAGGGGGCACGAGACCCAGTACTTC. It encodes CSASRGHETQYF.

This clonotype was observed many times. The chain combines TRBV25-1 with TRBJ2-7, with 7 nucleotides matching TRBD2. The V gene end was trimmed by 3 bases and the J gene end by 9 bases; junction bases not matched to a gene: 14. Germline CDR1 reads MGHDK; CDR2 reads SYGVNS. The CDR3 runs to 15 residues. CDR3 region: CASSDPAGFLLGQYF. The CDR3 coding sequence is TGTGCCAGCAGTGACCCAGCGGGGTTCCTCCTGGGGCAGTACTTC.

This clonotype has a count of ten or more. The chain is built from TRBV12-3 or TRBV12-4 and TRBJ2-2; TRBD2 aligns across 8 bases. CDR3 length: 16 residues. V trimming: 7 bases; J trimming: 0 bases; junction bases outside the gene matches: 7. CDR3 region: CASTRGGRANTGELFF. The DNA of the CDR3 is TGTGCCAGCACACGGGGGGGGCGCGCGAACACCGGGGAGCTGTTTTTT.

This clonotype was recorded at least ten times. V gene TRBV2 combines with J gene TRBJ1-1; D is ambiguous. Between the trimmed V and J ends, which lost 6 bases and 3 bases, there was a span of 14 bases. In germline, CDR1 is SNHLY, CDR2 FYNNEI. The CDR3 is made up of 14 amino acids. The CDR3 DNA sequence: TGTGCCAGCAGACCTGACGAAGGAGACACTGAAGCTTTCTTT. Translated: CASRPDEGDTEAFF.

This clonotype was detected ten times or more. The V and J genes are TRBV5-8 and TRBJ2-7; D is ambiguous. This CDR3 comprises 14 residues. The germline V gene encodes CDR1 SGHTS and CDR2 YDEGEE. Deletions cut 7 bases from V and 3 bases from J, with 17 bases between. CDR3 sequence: CASPNAAFNYEQYF. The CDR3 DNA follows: TGTGCCAGCCCAAACGCCGCATTCAACTACGAGCAGTACTTC.

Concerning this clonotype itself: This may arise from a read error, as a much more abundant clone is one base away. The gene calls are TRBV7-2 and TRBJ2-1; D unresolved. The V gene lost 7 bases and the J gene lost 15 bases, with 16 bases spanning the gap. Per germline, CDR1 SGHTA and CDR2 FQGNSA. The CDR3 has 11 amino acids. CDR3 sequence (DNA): TGTGCCAGCAACAAGACCCCCGTGCTGTTCTTC. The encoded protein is CASNKTPVLFF.

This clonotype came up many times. CDR3 nucleotide sequence: TGCGCCAGCAGCCAAGGCGGACATAGGGCTGAAGAGACCCAGTACTTC. Translating it yields CASSQGGHRAEETQYF. The chain carries TRBV4-1 and TRBJ2-5; perhaps TRBD1 as D (5 bases). Germline CDR1 reads MGHRA; CDR2 reads YSYEKL. V was pared by 1 base and J by 3 bases, with 15 bases between. This CDR3 region has 16 residues.

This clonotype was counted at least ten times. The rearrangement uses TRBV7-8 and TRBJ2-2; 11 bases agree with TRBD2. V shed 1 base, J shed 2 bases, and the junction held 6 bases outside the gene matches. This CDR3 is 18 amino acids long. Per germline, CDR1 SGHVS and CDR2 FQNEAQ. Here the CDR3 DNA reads TGTGCCAGCAGCTTAGAGGCTAGCGGGGGGATCAACACCGGGGAGCTGTTTTTT. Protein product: CASSLEASGGINTGELFF.

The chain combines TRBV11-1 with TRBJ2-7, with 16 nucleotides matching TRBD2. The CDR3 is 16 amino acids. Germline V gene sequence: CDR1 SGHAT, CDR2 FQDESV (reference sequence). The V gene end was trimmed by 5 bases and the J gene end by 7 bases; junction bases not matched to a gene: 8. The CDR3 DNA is TGTGCCAGCAGCAGGGGACTAGCGGGAGGGAGAGAGGAGCAGTACTTC. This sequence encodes CASSRGLAGGREEQYF.

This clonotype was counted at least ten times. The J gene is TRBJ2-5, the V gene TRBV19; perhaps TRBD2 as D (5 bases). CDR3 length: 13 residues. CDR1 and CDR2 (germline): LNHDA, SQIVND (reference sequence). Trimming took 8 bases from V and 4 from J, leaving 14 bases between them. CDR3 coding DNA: TGTGCCAGTCGAGGGTTTCTGGGAGAGACCCAGTACTTC. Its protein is CASRGFLGETQYF. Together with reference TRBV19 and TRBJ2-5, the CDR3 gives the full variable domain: DGGITQSPKYLFRKEGQNVTLSCEQNLNHDAMYWYRQDPGQGLRLIYYSQIVNDFQKGDIAEGYSVSREKKESFPLTVTSAQKNPTAFYLCASRGFLGETQYFGPGTRLLVL.

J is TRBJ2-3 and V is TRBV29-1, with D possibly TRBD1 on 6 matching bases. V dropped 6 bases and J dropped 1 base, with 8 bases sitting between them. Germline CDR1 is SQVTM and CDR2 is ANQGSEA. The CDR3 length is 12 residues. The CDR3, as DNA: TGCAGCGTATGGACAGGCACAGATACGCAGTATTTT. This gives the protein CSVWTGTDTQYF.

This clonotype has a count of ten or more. CDR3 protein: CATAPGSGANVLTF. As DNA, the CDR3 is TGTGCCACAGCTCCGGGGTCTGGGGCCAACGTCCTGACTTTC. The chain couples TRBV24-1 to TRBJ2-6; D perhaps matches TRBD2 (5 bases). CDR1 and CDR2 (germline): KGHDR, SFDVKD. The V end was cut by 10 bases, the J end by 1 base, with 10 bases between. The CDR3 is 14 residues long.

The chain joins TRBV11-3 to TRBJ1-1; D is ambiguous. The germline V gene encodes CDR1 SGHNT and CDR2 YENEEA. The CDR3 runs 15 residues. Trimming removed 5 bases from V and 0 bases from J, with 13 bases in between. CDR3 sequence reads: CASSPPLGLNTEAFF. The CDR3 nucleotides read TGTGCCAGCAGCCCCCCCCTCGGGCTGAACACTGAAGCTTTCTTT.

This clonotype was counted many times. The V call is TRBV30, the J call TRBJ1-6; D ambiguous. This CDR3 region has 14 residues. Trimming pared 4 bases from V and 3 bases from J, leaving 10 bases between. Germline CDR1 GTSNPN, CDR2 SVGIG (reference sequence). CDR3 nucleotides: TGTGCCTGGAACCCCCGGGACTATAATTCACCCCTCCACTTT. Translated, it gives CAWNPRDYNSPLHF.

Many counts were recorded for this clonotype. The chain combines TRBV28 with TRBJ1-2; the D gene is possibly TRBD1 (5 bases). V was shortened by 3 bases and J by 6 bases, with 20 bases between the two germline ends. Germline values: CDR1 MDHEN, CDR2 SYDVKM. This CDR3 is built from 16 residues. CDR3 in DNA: TGTGCCAGCAGTTTTAGCGGGGGAGAGCTTCACGATGGCTACACCTTC. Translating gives CASSFSGGELHDGYTF.

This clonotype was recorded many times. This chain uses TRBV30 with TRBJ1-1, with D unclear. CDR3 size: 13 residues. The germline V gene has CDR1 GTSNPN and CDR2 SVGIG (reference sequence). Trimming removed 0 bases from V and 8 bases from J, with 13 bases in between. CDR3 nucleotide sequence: TGTGCCTGGAGTGTACAGCGTATAGAGGAAGCTTTCTTT. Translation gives CAWSVQRIEEAFF.

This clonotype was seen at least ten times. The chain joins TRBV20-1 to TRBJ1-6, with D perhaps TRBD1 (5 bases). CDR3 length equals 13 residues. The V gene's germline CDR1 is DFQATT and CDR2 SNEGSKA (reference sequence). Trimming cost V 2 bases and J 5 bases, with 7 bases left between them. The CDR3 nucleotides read TGCAGTGCTAGAAGGGACCATAATTCACCCCTCCACTTT. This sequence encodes CSARRDHNSPLHF.

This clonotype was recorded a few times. Here the CDR3 reads CASSKGMRETQYF. In DNA form, the CDR3 reads TGTGCCAGCAGCAAAGGCATGAGAGAGACCCAGTACTTC. The chain combines TRBV7-3 with TRBJ2-5; D remains ambiguous. Germline V gene lookup returns CDR1 SGHTA and CDR2 FQGTGA. The CDR3 extends over 13 amino acids. Trimming took off 5 bases at V and 4 bases at J, with 11 bases between the two ends.

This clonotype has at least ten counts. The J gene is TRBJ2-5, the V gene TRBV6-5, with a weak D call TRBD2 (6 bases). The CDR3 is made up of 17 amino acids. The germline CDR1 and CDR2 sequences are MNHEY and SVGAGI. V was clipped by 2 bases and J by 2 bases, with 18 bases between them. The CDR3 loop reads CASSYLRGEAAQETQYF. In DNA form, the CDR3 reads TGTGCCAGCAGTTACCTGAGAGGGGAGGCGGCTCAAGAGACCCAGTACTTC.

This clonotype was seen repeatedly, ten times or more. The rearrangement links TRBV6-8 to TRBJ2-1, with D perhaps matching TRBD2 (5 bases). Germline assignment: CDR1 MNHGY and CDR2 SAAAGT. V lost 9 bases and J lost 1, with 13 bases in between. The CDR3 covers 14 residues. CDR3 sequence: CARTFGVSYNEQFF. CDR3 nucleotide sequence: TGTGCCAGGACCTTCGGGGTATCCTACAATGAGCAGTTCTTC.

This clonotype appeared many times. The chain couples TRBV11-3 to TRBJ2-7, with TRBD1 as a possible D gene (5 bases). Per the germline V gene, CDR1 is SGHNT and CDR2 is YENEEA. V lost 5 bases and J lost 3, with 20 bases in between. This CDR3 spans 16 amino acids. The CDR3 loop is CASSQRSTEYFYEQYF. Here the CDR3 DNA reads TGTGCCAGCAGCCAAAGATCGACAGAGTATTTCTACGAGCAGTACTTC.

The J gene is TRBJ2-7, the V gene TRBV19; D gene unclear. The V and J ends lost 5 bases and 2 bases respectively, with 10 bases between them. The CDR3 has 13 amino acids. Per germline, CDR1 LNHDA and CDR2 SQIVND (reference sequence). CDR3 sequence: CASSGETAYEQYF. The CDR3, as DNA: TGTGCCAGTAGTGGCGAGACGGCCTACGAGCAGTACTTC.

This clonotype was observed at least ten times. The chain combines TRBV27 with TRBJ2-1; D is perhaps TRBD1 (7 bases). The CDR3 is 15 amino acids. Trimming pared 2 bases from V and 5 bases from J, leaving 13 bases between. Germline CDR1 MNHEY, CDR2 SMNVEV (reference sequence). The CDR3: CASSLAGQINNEQFF. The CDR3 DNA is TGTGCCAGCAGTTTAGCGGGACAGATAAACAATGAGCAGTTCTTC.

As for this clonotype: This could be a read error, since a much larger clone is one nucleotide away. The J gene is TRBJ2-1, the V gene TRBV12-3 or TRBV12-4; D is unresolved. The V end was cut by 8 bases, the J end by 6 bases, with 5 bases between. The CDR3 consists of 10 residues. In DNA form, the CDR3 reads TGTGCCAGCTACTGCAATGAGCAGTTCTTC. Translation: CASYCNEQFF.

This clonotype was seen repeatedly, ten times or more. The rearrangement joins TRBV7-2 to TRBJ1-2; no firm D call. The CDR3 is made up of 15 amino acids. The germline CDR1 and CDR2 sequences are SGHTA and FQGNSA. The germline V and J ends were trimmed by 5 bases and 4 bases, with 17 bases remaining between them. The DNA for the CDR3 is TGTGCCAGCAGCCCACGTCATGCAGATCCCTATGGCTACACCTTC. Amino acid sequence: CASSPRHADPYGYTF.

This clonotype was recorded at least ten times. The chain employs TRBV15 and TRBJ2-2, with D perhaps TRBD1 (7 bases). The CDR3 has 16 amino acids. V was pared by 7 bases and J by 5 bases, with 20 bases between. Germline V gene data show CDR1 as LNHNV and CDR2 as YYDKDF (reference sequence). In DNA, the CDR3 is TGTGCCACCAATGAAAGGGCAGGGGGGTGGACCGGGGAGCTGTTTTTT. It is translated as CATNERAGGWTGELFF.